A single sample gave rise to the 10 T cell receptor beta chains below, sequenced in a study of cytomegalovirus exposure and HLA in healthy donors. In the PCR, 60 Vbeta and 13 Jbeta primers were used. Some clones are missing from TCRdb's copy, which holds only in-frame ones; the method was immunoSEQ multiplex PCR. The table shows roughly 250,000 clones, with just over 70% occurring only once. The sample taken for sequencing was PBMCs. These receptor sequences come from a female donor in good health and CMV-seronegative.

This clone appeared a few times. The CDR3 DNA follows: TGTGCCTCTCGGGGGGGCACGTACGATGAGCAGTTCTTC. Translation gives CASRGGTYDEQFF. The chain carries TRBV30 and TRBJ2-1, with TRBD2 matching over 8 bases. This CDR3 is built from 13 residues. In germline, CDR1 is GTSNPN, CDR2 SVGIG (reference sequence). V lost 7 bases to trimming and J lost 8 bases; unmatched junction nucleotides: 10.

The chain employs TRBV6-5 and TRBJ1-2, with 8 positions matching TRBD1. Germline-derived CDR1 and CDR2 are MNHEY and SVGAGI. The ends lost 4 bases at V and 6 bases at J; junction bases unmatched: 4. The CDR3 is 13 residues long. DNA of the CDR3: TGTGCCAGCAGTTGCAGACAGGGGAATGGCTACACCTTC. Its protein is CASSCRQGNGYTF.

This sequence joins TRBV9 and TRBJ2-1, with 10 bases that match TRBD2. V lost 0 bases, J lost 8 bases, and 5 bases stayed unmatched. The germline CDR1 and CDR2 sequences are SGDLS and YYNGEE. The CDR3 runs 15 residues. CDR3 residues: CASSVELAGFYEQFF. The DNA for the CDR3 is TGTGCCAGCAGCGTAGAACTAGCGGGATTCTATGAGCAGTTCTTC.

J is TRBJ1-3 and V is TRBV6-1; D remains unclear. In germline, CDR1 is MNHNS, CDR2 SASEGT. V lost 8 bases, J lost 3 bases, and 8 bases lay in between. This CDR3 has 12 residues. The CDR3, as DNA: TGTGCCAGCCTAGAGAATGGAAACACCATATATTTT. As protein: CASLENGNTIYF.

This clone was observed a handful of times. J is TRBJ1-1 and V is TRBV11-2; perhaps TRBD1 as D (6 bases). Germline CDR1 reads SGHAT; CDR2 reads FQNNGV. Trimming took 3 bases from V and 6 from J, leaving 11 bases between them. This CDR3 contains 13 residues. CDR3 sequence: CASSFWRGPEAFF. For the CDR3, the DNA is TGTGCCAGCAGCTTTTGGCGGGGGCCTGAAGCTTTCTTT.

The chain carries TRBV7-9 and TRBJ1-2; unclear D gene. Germline CDR1 is SEHNR and CDR2 is FQNEAQ (reference sequence). V was cut by 5 bases and J by 1 base, with 14 bases left in between. The CDR3 has 15 amino acids. The CDR3 reads CASSISNGDNYGYTF. The CDR3 DNA reads as TGTGCCAGCAGCATCAGTAACGGGGATAACTATGGCTACACCTTC.

Regarding this clone: One end of the junction fails to match germline, which may point to a read error. At the DNA level, this CDR3 is encoded by other sequences in the same sample as well. This chain uses TRBV6-1 with TRBJ2-7, with a tentative D call TRBD2 (5 bases). The CDR3 extends over 13 amino acids. The germline V gene encodes CDR1 MNHNS and CDR2 SASEGT. The CDR3 reads CASTLAISYEQYF. CDR3 DNA sequence: TGCGCCAGCACCCTAGCCATCTCCTACGAGCAGTACTTC.

This chain uses TRBV19 with TRBJ2-2, with D possibly being TRBD2 (6 bases). Between the trimmed V and J ends, which lost 3 bases and 9 bases, there was a span of 14 bases. Germline V lookup: CDR1 LNHDA, CDR2 SQIVND (reference sequence). The CDR3 loop spans 14 amino acids. The CDR3 region is CASSIGGGQRELFF. The CDR3 nucleotides read TGTGCCAGTAGTATCGGTGGAGGGCAAAGGGAGCTGTTTTTT. Combining the CDR3 with reference TRBV19 and TRBJ2-2 gives the whole variable domain DGGITQSPKYLFRKEGQNVTLSCEQNLNHDAMYWYRQDPGQGLRLIYYSQIVNDFQKGDIAEGYSVSREKKESFPLTVTSAQKNPTAFYLCASSIGGGQRELFFGEGSRLTVL.

Details on this clone: One junction end disagrees with the germline gene, perhaps due to a read error. V and J are TRBV6-5 and TRBJ2-3, with 8 bases that match TRBD1. This CDR3 is 13 amino acids long. CDR1 MNHEY and CDR2 SVGAGI come from the germline V gene. CDR3 DNA sequence: TGTGCCAGCAGCCCCGTTGGACCAGGGGGCAGGCATTTT. It yields the protein CASSPVGPGGRHF.

The chain is built from TRBV9 and TRBJ2-3; no clear D gene. This CDR3 is built from 13 residues. Germline V gene sequence: CDR1 SGDLS, CDR2 YYNGEE. V lost 3 bases and J 0 bases, leaving 5 bases between the germline ends. The DNA for the CDR3 is TGTGCCAGCAGCGCCATCAGCACAGATACGCAGTATTTT. It yields the protein CASSAISTDTQYF.